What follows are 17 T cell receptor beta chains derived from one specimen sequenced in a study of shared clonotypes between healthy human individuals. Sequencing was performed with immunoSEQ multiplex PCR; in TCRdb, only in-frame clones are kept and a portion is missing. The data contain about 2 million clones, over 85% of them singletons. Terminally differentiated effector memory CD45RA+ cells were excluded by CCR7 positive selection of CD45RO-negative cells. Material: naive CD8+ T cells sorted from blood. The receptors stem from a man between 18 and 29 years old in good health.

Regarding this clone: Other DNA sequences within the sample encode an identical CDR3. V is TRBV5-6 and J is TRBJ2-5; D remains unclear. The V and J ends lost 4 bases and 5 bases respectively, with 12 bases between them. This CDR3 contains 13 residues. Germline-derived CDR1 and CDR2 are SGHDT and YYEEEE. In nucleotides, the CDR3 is TGTGCCAGCAGCCCGCGACGTCGGGAGACCCAGTACTTC. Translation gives CASSPRRRETQYF.

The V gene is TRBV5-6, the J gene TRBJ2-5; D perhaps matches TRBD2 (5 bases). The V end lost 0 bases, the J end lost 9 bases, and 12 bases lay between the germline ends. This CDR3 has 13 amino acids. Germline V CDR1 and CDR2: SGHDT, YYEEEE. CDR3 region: CASSLGTARAQYF. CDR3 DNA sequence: TGTGCCAGCAGCTTGGGGACCGCGAGGGCCCAGTACTTC. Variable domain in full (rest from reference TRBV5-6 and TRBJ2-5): DAGVTQSPTHLIKTRGQQVTLRCSPKSGHDTVSWYQQALGQGPQFIFQYYEEEERQRGNFPDRFSGHQFPNYSSELNVNALLLGDSALYLCASSLGTARAQYFGPGTRLLVL.

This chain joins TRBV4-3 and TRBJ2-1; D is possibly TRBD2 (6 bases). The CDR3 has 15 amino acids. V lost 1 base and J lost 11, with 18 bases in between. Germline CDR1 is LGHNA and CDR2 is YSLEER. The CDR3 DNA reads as TGCGCCAGCAGCCAAGGTTTGACCCAGGGCGGGAAGCAGTTCTTC. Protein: CASSQGLTQGGKQFF.

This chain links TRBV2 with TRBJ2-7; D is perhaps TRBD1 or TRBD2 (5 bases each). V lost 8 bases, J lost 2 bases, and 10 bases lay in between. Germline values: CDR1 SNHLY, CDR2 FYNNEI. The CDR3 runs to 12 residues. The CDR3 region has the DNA TGTGCCAGCCGGGACGGTACCTACGAGCAGTACTTC. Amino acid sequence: CASRDGTYEQYF.

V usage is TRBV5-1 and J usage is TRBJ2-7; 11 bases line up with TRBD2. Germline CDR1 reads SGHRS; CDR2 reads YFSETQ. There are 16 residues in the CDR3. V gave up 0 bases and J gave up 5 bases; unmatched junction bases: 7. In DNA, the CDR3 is TGCGCCAGCAGCTTGGAGCCTAGCGGGGGGTTCCACGAGCAGTACTTC. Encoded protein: CASSLEPSGGFHEQYF.

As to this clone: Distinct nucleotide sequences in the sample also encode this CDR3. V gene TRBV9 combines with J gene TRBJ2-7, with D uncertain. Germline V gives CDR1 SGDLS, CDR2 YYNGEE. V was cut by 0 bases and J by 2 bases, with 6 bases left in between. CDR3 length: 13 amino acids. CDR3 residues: CASSVAPTYEQYF. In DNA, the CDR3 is TGTGCCAGCAGCGTAGCACCTACCTACGAGCAGTACTTC.

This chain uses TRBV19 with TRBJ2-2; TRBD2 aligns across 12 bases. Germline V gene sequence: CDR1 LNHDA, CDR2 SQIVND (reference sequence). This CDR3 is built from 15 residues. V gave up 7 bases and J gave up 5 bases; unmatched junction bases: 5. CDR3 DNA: TGTGCCAGTACTCTGACTAGCGGGAGTACCGGGGAGCTGTTTTTT. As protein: CASTLTSGSTGELFF.

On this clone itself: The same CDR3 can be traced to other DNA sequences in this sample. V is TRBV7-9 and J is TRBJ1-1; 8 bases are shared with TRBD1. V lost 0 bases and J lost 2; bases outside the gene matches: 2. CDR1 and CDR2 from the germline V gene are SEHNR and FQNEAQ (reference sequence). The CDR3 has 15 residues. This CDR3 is CASSLATGVNTEAFF. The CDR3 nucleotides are TGTGCCAGCAGCTTAGCGACAGGGGTCAACACTGAAGCTTTCTTT. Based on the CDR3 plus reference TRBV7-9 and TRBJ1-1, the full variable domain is DTGVSQNPRHKITKRGQNVTFRCDPISEHNRLYWYRQTLGQGPEFLTYFQNEAQLEKSRLLSDRFSAERPKGSFSTLEIQRTEQGDSAMYLCASSLATGVNTEAFFGQGTRLTVV.

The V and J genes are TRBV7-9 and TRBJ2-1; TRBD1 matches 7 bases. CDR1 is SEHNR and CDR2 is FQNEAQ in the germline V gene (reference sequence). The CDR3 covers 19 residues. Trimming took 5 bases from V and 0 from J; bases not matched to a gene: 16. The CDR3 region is CASSLQQGFGPNSYNEQFF. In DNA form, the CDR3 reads TGTGCCAGCAGCCTCCAACAGGGGTTTGGACCCAACTCCTACAATGAGCAGTTCTTC.

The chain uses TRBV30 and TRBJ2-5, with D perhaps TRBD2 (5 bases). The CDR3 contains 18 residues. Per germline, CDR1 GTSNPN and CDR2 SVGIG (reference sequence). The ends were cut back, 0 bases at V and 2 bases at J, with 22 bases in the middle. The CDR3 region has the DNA TGTGCCTGGAGTGTTACTATTCCGGGATACCTTAGTCAAGAGACCCAGTACTTC. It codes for CAWSVTIPGYLSQETQYF.

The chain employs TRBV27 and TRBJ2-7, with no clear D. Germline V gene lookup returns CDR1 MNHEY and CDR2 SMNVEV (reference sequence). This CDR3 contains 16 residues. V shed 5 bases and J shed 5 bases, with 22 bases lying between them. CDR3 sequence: CASSPTTPNGVHEQYF. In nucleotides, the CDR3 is TGTGCCAGCAGTCCAACCACTCCGAATGGGGTCCACGAGCAGTACTTC.

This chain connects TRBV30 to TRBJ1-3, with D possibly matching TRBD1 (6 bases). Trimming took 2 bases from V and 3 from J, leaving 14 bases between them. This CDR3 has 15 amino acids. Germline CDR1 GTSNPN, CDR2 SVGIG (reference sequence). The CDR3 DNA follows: TGTGCCTGGAGTTCTACAGGGACCGTTGGAAACACCATATATTTT. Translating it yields CAWSSTGTVGNTIYF.

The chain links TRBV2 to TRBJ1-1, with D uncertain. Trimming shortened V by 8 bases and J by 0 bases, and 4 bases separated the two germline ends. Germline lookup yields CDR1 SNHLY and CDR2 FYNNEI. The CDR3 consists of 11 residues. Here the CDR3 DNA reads TGTGCCAGCCTATTGAACACTGAAGCTTTCTTT. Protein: CASLLNTEAFF.

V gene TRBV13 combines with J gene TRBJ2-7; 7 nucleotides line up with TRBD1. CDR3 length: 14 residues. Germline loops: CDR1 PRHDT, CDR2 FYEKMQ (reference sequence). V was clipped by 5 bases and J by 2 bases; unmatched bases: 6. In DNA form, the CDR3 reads TGTGCCAGCAGCCCTGAAGACAGGGCCTACGAGCAGTACTTC. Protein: CASSPEDRAYEQYF.

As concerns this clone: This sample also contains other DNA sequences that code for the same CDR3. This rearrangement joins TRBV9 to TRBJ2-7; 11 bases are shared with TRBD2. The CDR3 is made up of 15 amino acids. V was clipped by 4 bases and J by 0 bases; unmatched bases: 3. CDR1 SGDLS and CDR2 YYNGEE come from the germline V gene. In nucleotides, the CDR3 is TGTGCCAGCAGCCTAGCGGGAGGTCCCTCCTACGAGCAGTACTTC. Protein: CASSLAGGPSYEQYF.

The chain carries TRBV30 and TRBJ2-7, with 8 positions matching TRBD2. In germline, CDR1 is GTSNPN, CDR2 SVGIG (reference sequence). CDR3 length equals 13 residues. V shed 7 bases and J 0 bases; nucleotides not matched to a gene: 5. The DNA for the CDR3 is TGTGCCTTAAGCGGGGGAGTCTCCTACGAGCAGTACTTC. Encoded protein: CALSGGVSYEQYF.

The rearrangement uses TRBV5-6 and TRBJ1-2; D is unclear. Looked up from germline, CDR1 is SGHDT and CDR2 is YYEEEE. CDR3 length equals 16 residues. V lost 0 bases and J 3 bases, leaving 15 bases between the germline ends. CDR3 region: CASSLGGSIWDYGYTF. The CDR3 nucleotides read TGTGCCAGCAGCTTGGGAGGCTCGATCTGGGACTATGGCTACACCTTC.